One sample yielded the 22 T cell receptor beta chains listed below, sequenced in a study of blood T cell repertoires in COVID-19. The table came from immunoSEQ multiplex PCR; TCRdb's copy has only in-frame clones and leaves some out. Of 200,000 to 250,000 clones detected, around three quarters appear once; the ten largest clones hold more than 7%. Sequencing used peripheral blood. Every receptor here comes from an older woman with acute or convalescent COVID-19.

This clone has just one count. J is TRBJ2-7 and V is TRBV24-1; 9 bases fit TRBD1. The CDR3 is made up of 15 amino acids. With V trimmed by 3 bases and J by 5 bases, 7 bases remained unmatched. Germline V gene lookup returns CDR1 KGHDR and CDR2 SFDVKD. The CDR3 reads CATSDPGQGRHEQYF. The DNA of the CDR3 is TGTGCCACCAGTGATCCGGGACAGGGTAGACACGAGCAGTACTTC.

CDR3 sequence reads: CATSDHNREAFF. DNA of the CDR3: TGTGCCACCAGTGATCACAACAGGGAAGCTTTCTTT. The chain employs TRBV24-1 and TRBJ1-1; TRBD1 might be the D (5 bases). There are 12 residues in the CDR3. Germline V lookup: CDR1 KGHDR, CDR2 SFDVKD. With 3 bases removed from V and 8 bases from J, the gap between germline ends came to 9 bases.

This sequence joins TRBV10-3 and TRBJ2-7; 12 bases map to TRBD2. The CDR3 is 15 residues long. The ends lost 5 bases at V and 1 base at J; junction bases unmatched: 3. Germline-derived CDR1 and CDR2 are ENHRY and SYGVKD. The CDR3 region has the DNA TGTGCCATCAGTCCTACTAGCGGGGGGTCCTACGAGCAGTACTTC. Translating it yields CAISPTSGGSYEQYF.

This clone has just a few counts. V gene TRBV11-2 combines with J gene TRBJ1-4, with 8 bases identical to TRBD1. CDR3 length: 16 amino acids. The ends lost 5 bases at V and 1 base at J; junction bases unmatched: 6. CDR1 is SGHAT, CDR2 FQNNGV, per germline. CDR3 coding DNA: TGTGCCAGCAGCCGTATGACAGGGGAAACTAATGAAAAACTGTTTTTT. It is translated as CASSRMTGETNEKLFF.

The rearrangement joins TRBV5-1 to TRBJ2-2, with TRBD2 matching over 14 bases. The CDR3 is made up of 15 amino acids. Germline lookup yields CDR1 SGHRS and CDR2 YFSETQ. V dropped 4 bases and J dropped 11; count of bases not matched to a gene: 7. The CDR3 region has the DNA TGCGCCAGCAGCAGGACTAGCGGGGGGCCACTAGAGCTGTTTTTT. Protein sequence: CASSRTSGGPLELFF.

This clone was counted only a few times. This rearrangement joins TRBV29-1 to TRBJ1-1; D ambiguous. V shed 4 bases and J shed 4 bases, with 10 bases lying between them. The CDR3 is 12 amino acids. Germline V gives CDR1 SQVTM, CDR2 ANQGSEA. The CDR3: CSVVGAVTEAFF. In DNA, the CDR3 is TGCAGCGTTGTCGGAGCGGTCACTGAAGCTTTCTTT.

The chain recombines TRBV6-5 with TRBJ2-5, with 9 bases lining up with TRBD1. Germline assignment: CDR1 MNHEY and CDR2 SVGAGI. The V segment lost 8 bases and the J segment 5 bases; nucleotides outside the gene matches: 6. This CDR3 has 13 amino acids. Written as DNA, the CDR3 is TGTGCCAGCGGGGACAGGGTGACGGAGACCCAGTACTTC. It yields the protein CASGDRVTETQYF.

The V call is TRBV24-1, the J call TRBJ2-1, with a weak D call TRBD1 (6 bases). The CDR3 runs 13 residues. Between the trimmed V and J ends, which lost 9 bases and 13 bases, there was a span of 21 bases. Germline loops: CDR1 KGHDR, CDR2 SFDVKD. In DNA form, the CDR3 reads TGTGCCACCTCCGGGACACCCGGGAACCTTCAGTTCTTC. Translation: CATSGTPGNLQFF.

Written as DNA, the CDR3 is TGTGCCAGCAGCGGAGGGCCGGGCCAGCCGGGCACGTATGGCTACACCTTC. Its translation is CASSGGPGQPGTYGYTF. The gene calls are TRBV9 and TRBJ1-2; unclear D gene. V lost 3 bases, J lost 5 bases, and 23 bases lay in between. Germline CDR1 SGDLS, CDR2 YYNGEE. The CDR3 spans 17 residues.

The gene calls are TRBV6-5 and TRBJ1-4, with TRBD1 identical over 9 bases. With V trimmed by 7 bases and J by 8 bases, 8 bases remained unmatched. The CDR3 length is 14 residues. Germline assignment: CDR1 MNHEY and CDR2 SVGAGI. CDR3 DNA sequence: TGTGCCAGCACCAAATGGACAGGGGACGAAAAACTGTTTTTT. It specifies CASTKWTGDEKLFF.

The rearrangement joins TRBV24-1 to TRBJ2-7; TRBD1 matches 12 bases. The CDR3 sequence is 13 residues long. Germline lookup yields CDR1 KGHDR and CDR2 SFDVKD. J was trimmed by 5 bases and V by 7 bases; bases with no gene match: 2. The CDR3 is CATRGTGGDEQYF. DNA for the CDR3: TGTGCCACCAGGGGGACAGGGGGCGACGAGCAGTACTTC.

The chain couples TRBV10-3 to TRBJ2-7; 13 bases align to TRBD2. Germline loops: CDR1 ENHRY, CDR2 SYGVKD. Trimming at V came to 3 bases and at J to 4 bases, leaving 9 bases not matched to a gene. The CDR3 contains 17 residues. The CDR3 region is CAISDPATSGGRYEQYF. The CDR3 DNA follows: TGTGCCATCAGTGATCCGGCGACTAGCGGGGGGAGGTACGAGCAGTACTTC.

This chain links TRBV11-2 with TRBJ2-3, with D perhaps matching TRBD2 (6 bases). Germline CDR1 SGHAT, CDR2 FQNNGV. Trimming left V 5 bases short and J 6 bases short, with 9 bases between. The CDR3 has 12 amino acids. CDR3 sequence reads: CASSPLADTQYF. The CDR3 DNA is TGTGCCAGCAGCCCGCTAGCGGATACGCAGTATTTT.

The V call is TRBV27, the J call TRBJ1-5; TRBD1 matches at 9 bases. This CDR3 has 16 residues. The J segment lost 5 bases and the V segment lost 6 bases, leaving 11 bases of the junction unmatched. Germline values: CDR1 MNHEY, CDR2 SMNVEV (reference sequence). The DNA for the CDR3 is TGTGCCAGCAGATTAACAGGGGGCGCATACCATCAGCCCCAGCATTTT. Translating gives CASRLTGGAYHQPQHF.

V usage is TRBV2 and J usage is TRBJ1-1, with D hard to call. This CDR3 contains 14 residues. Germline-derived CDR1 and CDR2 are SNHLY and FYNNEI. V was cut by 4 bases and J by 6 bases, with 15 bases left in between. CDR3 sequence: CASSAGILRAEAFF. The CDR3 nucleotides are TGTGCCAGCAGTGCCGGAATTCTGAGGGCTGAAGCTTTCTTT.

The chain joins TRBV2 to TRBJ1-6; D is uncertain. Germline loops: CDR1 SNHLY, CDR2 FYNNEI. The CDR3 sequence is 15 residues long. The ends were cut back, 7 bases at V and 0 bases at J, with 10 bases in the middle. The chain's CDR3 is CASKAASSYNSPLHF. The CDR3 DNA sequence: TGTGCCAGCAAGGCAGCGAGCTCCTATAATTCACCCCTCCACTTT.

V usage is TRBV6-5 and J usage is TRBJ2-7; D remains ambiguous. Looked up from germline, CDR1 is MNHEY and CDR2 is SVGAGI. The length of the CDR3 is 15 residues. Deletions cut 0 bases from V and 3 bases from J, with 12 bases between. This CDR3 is CASSYSTGMGYEQYF. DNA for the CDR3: TGTGCCAGCAGTTACTCGACGGGTATGGGCTACGAGCAGTACTTC.

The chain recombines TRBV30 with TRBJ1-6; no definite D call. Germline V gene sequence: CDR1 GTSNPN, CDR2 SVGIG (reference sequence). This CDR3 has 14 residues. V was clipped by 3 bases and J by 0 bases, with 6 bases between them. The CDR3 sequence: CAWSQASYNSPLHF. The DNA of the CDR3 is TGTGCCTGGAGCCAGGCCTCCTATAATTCACCCCTCCACTTT.

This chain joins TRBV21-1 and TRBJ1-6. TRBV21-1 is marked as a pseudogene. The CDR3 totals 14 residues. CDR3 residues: CASSSSSYNSPLHF. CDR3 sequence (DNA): TGTGCCAGCAGCAGTAGCTCCTATAATTCACCCCTCCACTTT.

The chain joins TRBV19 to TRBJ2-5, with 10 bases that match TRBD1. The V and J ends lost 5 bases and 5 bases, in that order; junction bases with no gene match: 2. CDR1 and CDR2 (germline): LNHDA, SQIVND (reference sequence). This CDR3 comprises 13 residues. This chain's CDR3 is CASSGTGVETQYF. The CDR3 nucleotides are TGTGCCAGTAGTGGGACAGGGGTGGAGACCCAGTACTTC.

CDR3 sequence (DNA): TGCGCCAGCAGCCAATCCGGTGGAGGGTCCTACGAGCAGTACTTC. This gives the protein CASSQSGGGSYEQYF. The chain combines TRBV4-1 with TRBJ2-7, with D maybe TRBD2 (6 bases). The CDR3 covers 15 residues. With 2 bases removed from V and 1 base from J, the gap between germline ends came to 12 bases. CDR1 and CDR2 (germline): MGHRA, YSYEKL.

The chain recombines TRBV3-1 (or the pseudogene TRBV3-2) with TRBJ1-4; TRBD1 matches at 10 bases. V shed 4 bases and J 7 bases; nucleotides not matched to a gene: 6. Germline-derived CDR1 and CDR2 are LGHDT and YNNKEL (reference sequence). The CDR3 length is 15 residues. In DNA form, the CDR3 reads TGTGCCAGCAGCCTGTCGGACAGGGGGTCTGAAAAACTGTTTTTT. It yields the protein CASSLSDRGSEKLFF.